The 20 T cell receptor beta chains below come from one sample, sequenced in a study of OX40 agonist ivuxolimab in advanced cancers. Profiled with immunoSEQ multiplex PCR; TCRdb holds only in-frame clones, not every one. This table holds over 55,000 clones, 65% to 90% found once. The material sequenced was CD4+ or CD8+ T cells sorted from blood, taken in a trial of the OX40 agonist ivuxolimab. These receptors originate from an adult with an advanced solid tumor such as melanoma, head and neck, liver or kidney cancer.

This clone was counted a single time. V usage is TRBV9 and J usage is TRBJ2-7; a possible D gene is TRBD1 (5 bases). V lost 4 bases to trimming and J lost 2 bases, with 16 bases between them. Germline CDR1 is SGDLS and CDR2 is YYNGEE. The CDR3 is made up of 15 amino acids. The CDR3 coding sequence is TGTGCCAGCAGCCCTGGACACGCGCTAGCCTACGAGCAGTACTTC. Encoded protein: CASSPGHALAYEQYF. Full variable domain (outside the CDR3, taken from reference TRBV9 and TRBJ2-7): DSGVTQTPKHLITATGQRVTLRCSPRSGDLSVYWYQQSLDQGLQFLIQYYNGEERAKGNILERFSAQQFPDLHSELNLSSLELGDSALYFCASSPGHALAYEQYFGPGTRLTVT.

The J gene is TRBJ2-6, the V gene TRBV11-1; TRBD1 might be the D (6 bases). Germline V gene lookup returns CDR1 SGHAT and CDR2 FQDESV (reference sequence). The CDR3 sequence is 11 residues long. Between the trimmed V and J ends, which lost 4 bases and 12 bases, there was a span of 7 bases. The CDR3 loop is CASSSQGVLTF. For the CDR3, the DNA is TGTGCCAGCAGCTCACAGGGCGTCCTGACTTTC.

J is TRBJ1-1 and V is TRBV11-3; D is uncertain. Germline loops: CDR1 SGHNT, CDR2 YENEEA. Trimming took off 0 bases at V and 4 bases at J, with 6 bases between the two ends. CDR3 length: 13 residues. The DNA for the CDR3 is TGTGCCAGCAGCTTAGATTCCGGCACTGAAGCTTTCTTT. This encodes CASSLDSGTEAFF.

This chain uses TRBV9 with TRBJ2-5, with D possibly being TRBD1 (5 bases). V shed 4 bases and J shed 1 base, with 8 bases lying between them. From germline, CDR1 is SGDLS and CDR2 YYNGEE. This CDR3 is built from 13 residues. This CDR3 is CASSTDIQETQYF. The CDR3 region has the DNA TGTGCCAGCAGCACGGACATCCAAGAGACCCAGTACTTC.

The chain recombines TRBV11-2 with TRBJ2-5, with unresolved D. With 5 bases removed from V and 5 bases from J, the gap between germline ends came to 12 bases. The CDR3 is made up of 13 amino acids. Germline CDR1 SGHAT, CDR2 FQNNGV. The CDR3 here is CASSVGTTETQYF. CDR3 sequence (DNA): TGTGCCAGCAGCGTGGGTACTACTGAGACCCAGTACTTC.

In this sample, this clone turned up many times. The chain uses TRBV25-1 and TRBJ1-2; D is unclear. CDR3 length: 14 residues. V was cut by 3 bases and J by 4 bases, with 12 bases left in between. The V gene's germline CDR1 is MGHDK and CDR2 SYGVNS. The DNA of the CDR3 is TGTGCCAGCAGTGAGAGCAGTTCTAGCTATGGCTACACCTTC. Encoded protein: CASSESSSSYGYTF.

The chain joins TRBV5-8 to TRBJ2-1; D is perhaps TRBD2 (6 bases). With 2 bases removed from V and 5 bases from J, the gap between germline ends came to 14 bases. CDR1 SGHTS and CDR2 YDEGEE come from the germline V gene. CDR3 size: 15 residues. This CDR3 reads CASSFRGRLDNEQFF. The DNA of the CDR3 is TGTGCCAGCAGCTTTCGCGGAAGACTAGACAATGAGCAGTTCTTC.

This chain joins TRBV11-3 and TRBJ2-5; 9 bases align to TRBD1. The CDR3 has 15 amino acids. CDR1 SGHNT and CDR2 YENEEA come from the germline V gene. The V gene end was trimmed by 1 base and the J gene end by 4 bases; junction bases not matched to a gene: 4. CDR3 DNA: TGTGCCAGCAGCTTAGGGGACAGGGCAAGAGAGACCCAGTACTTC. Residues: CASSLGDRARETQYF.

The J gene is TRBJ2-7, the V gene TRBV7-9, with D tentatively TRBD2 (6 bases). Germline lookup yields CDR1 SEHNR and CDR2 FQNEAQ (reference sequence). The CDR3 is 14 residues long. The germline V and J ends were trimmed by 1 base and 5 bases, with 12 bases remaining between them. For the CDR3, the DNA is TGTGCCAGCAGCTTAGGATCTAGCGTCGACGAGCAGTACTTC. It translates to CASSLGSSVDEQYF. Drawing the rest from reference TRBV7-9 and TRBJ2-7, the complete variable domain is DTGVSQNPRHKITKRGQNVTFRCDPISEHNRLYWYRQTLGQGPEFLTYFQNEAQLEKSRLLSDRFSAERPKGSFSTLEIQRTEQGDSAMYLCASSLGSSVDEQYFGPGTRLTVT.

This chain connects TRBV7-9 to TRBJ1-2, with D perhaps matching TRBD1 (5 bases). The V and J ends lost 3 bases and 7 bases respectively, with 15 bases between them. CDR1 and CDR2 (germline): SEHNR, FQNEAQ (reference sequence). This CDR3 contains 14 residues. The CDR3 sequence is CASSLVGREAGYTF. The CDR3 nucleotides read TGTGCCAGCAGCTTGGTGGGCAGGGAGGCTGGCTACACCTTC.

This chain joins TRBV7-9 and TRBJ2-7, with D unclear. CDR3 size: 13 residues. CDR1 is SEHNR, CDR2 FQNEAQ, per germline (reference sequence). Deletions cut 0 bases from V and 6 bases from J, with 9 bases between. The CDR3 nucleotides read TGTGCCAGCAGCTTAGCCGAGGCCCGCGAGCAGTACTTC. The encoded protein is CASSLAEAREQYF.

CDR3 sequence (DNA): TGTGCCAGCAGTGTCCCGGGACAGGGAGACTATGGCTACACCTTC. Its translation: CASSVPGQGDYGYTF. The chain combines TRBV28 with TRBJ1-2; the match to TRBD1 covers 9 bases. This CDR3 has 15 residues. The trim removed 5 bases at V and 3 bases at J, leaving 7 bases unmatched. Germline V lookup: CDR1 MDHEN, CDR2 SYDVKM.

The chain is built from TRBV6-5 and TRBJ1-3; D ambiguous. Trimming left V 7 bases short and J 0 bases short, with 4 bases between. Germline V lookup: CDR1 MNHEY, CDR2 SVGAGI. The CDR3 extends over 12 amino acids. CDR3 protein: CASTSSGNTIYF. In nucleotides, the CDR3 is TGTGCCAGCACGAGCTCTGGAAACACCATATATTTT.

The CDR3 sequence: CASRAREVSGNTIYF. In nucleotides, the CDR3 is TGTGCCAGCAGAGCTAGGGAAGTCTCTGGAAACACCATATATTTT. The chain couples TRBV2 to TRBJ1-3; D is undetermined. The CDR3 spans 15 residues. With 6 bases removed from V and 0 bases from J, the gap between germline ends came to 12 bases. The germline CDR1 and CDR2 sequences are SNHLY and FYNNEI.

This rearrangement joins TRBV29-1 to TRBJ2-5, with no clear D. The CDR3 is 12 amino acids. V dropped 3 bases and J dropped 5 bases, with 10 bases sitting between them. In germline, CDR1 is SQVTM, CDR2 ANQGSEA. CDR3 loop: CSVEYAGETQYF. In nucleotides, the CDR3 is TGCAGCGTTGAGTACGCTGGGGAGACCCAGTACTTC.

This chain joins TRBV27 and TRBJ2-1, with D possibly being TRBD1 or TRBD2 (5 bases each). The CDR3 is made up of 14 amino acids. Trimming cost V 8 bases and J 4 bases, with 15 bases left between them. Germline loops: CDR1 MNHEY, CDR2 SMNVEV (reference sequence). CDR3: CASPGTDPYNEQFF. The CDR3 coding sequence is TGTGCCAGCCCAGGGACGGACCCGTACAATGAGCAGTTCTTC.

The chain is built from TRBV5-4 and TRBJ2-5; D is perhaps TRBD1 or TRBD2 (5 bases each). The length of the CDR3 is 13 residues. V was pared by 3 bases and J by 5 bases, with 11 bases between. Germline V gene lookup returns CDR1 SGHNT and CDR2 YYREEE (reference sequence). The CDR3 reads CASSSGPGETQYF. CDR3 coding DNA: TGTGCCAGCAGCTCGGGACCCGGGGAGACCCAGTACTTC.

The J gene is TRBJ1-2, the V gene TRBV28, with 7 positions matching TRBD1. The CDR3 runs 14 residues. The germline gives CDR1 MDHEN, CDR2 SYDVKM. V dropped 5 bases and J dropped 4; count of bases not matched to a gene: 7. In DNA form, the CDR3 reads TGTGCCAGCAGTCTCGGACAGGCGTTCTATGGCTACACCTTC. Its translation is CASSLGQAFYGYTF.

The V call is TRBV10-2, the J call TRBJ2-2; 16 nucleotides agree with TRBD2. The V gene end was trimmed by 6 bases and the J gene end by 3 bases; junction bases not matched to a gene: 4. Looked up from germline, CDR1 is WSHSY and CDR2 is SAAADI. This CDR3 has 17 residues. CDR3 sequence (DNA): TGCGCCAGCAGGGGACTAGCGGGAGGGCCTCACACCGGGGAGCTGTTTTTT. Translated: CASRGLAGGPHTGELFF.

The V gene is TRBV18, the J gene TRBJ2-1; 11 bases match TRBD2. Trimming took 6 bases from V and 10 from J; bases not matched to a gene: 17. The CDR3 extends over 17 amino acids. Germline assignment: CDR1 KGHSH and CDR2 LQKENI. The CDR3 region is CASSRTSGSAGNYEQFF. CDR3 DNA: TGTGCCAGCTCGCGGACTAGCGGGTCGGCTGGCAATTACGAGCAGTTCTTC.